The clone carrying this TCR beta chain was seen ten or more times. The data were taken from a study of spatial heterogeneity in lung cancer. Study background: Consistent detection of more beta-chain than alpha-chain sequences was observed.

In the library, each TCR cDNA molecule bore its own unique molecular identifier. TCRdb independently ran MiXCR on the 5' RACE reads; one entry per CDR3 protein. The table shows roughly 7,000 distinct CDR3 sequences, with 6.5% to 8.5% occurring only once. The time point denotes: sample taken at primary tumor resection. Patients with untreated early-stage non-small cell lung cancer, numbering around 72, were the donors. The clonotype comes from a male donor with early-stage non-small cell lung cancer. Material: PBMCs, obtained at surgery.

Here the CDR3 reads CASSQDGGTHSTDTQYF. DNA of the CDR3: TGCGCCAGCAGCCAAGATGGGGGGACACATAGCACAGATACGCAGTATTTT. J is TRBJ2-3 and V is TRBV4-1, with D perhaps given as TRBD1 or TRBD2 (6 bases each). Between the trimmed V and J ends, which lost 0 bases and 0 bases, there was a span of 13 bases. Germline V gene lookup returns CDR1 MGHRA and CDR2 YSYEKL. This CDR3 spans 17 amino acids.